This entry concerns a single T cell receptor (beta chain). The data derive from a study of blood T cell repertoires in COVID-19. Study-wide background: The samples span acute and convalescent COVID-19 from the United States, Italy and Spain.

Germline CDR1 is SGHTS and CDR2 is YDEGEE. The V gene lost 1 base and the J gene lost 3 bases, with 10 bases spanning the gap. The CDR3 totals 14 residues. Seattle-derived patients entered the study during active infection and were followed longitudinally. Per the authors' pipeline: Quantification of nucleated cells was approximated via reference gene primer amplification. The method was immunoSEQ multiplex PCR; TCRdb's version includes in-frame clones alone and lacks a portion of them. The V and J calls and clone size come from that table; D and trimming were worked out from the DNA. The sample has some 390,000 clones, 89% seen once.

Sequencing was carried out using peripheral blood. This TCR was recovered from a woman in her forties with COVID-19, enrolled during active disease. The chain links TRBV5-8 to TRBJ1-2; D gene ambiguous. CDR3 in DNA: TGTGCCAGCAGCTTGTTCAGAACAGACTATGGCTACACCTTC. This codes for CASSLFRTDYGYTF.